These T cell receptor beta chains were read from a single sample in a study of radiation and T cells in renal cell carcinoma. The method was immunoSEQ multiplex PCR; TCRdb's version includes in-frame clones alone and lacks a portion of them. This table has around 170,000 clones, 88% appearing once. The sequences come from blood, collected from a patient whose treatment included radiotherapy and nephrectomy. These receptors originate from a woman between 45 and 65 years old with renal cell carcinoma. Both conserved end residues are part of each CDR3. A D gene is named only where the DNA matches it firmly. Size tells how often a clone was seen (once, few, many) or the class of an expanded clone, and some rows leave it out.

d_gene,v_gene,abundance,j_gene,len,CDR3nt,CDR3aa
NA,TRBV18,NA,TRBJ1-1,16,TGTGCCAGCTCACCCCAAGTGGGGGTGAGGAACACTGAAGCTTTCTTT,CASSPQVGVRNTEAFF
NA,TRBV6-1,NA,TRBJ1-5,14,TGTGCCAGCAGCTTCGCGACATTTAATCAGCCCCAGCATTTT,CASSFATFNQPQHF
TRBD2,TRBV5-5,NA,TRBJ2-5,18,TGTGCCAGCAGCTCCCGGATCGATCTAGCGGGGGGCCAAGAGACCCAGTACTTC,CASSSRIDLAGGQETQYF
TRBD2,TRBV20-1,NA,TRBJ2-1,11,TGCAGTGCATTAGCGGGGGGCCATCGGTTCTTC,CSALAGGHRFF
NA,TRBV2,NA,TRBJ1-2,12,TGTGCCAGCAGTGTTTGGAACTATGGCTACACCTTC,CASSVWNYGYTF
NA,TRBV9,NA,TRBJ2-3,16,TGTGCCAGCAGCCCCCTTTCAGGGGGGGCCCCAGATACGCAGTATTTT,CASSPLSGGAPDTQYF
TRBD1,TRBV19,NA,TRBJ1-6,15,TGTGCCAGTAGTAGGGACAGGGGGCAGGATTCACCCCTCCACTTT,CASSRDRGQDSPLHF
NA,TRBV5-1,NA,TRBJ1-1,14,TGCGCCAGCAGGGCAGACAACATGAACACTGAAGCTTTCTTT,CASRADNMNTEAFF
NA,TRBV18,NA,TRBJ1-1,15,TGTGCCAGCTCACCATCGGGTCGGCCGGGCACTGAAGCTTTCTTT,CASSPSGRPGTEAFF
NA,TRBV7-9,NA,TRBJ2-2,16,TGTGCCAGCAGCTTAAGAGGGGGACTGAACACCGGGGAGCTGTTTTTT,CASSLRGGLNTGELFF
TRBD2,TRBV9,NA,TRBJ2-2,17,TGTGCCAGCAGCGTCAACCGAGCGGGGAGTAACACCGGGGAGCTGTTTTTT,CASSVNRAGSNTGELFF
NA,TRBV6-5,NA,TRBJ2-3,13,TGTGCCAGCAGTTACTCGCAGGTGAATACGCAGTATTTT,CASSYSQVNTQYF
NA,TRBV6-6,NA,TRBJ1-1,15,TGTGCCAGCAGTCCTCGCCGGGGGACCGGCACTGAAGCTTTCTTT,CASSPRRGTGTEAFF
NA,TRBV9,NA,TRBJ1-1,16,TGTGCCAGCAGCGTAGGCCACGGGGGAGGGAACACTGAAGCTTTCTTT,CASSVGHGGGNTEAFF
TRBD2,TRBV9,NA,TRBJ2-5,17,TGTGCCAGCAGCGTAGGGGGTCTTAGCGGGGCCGGAGAGACCCAGTACTTC,CASSVGGLSGAGETQYF
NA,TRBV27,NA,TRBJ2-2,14,NA,CASSLAVDTGELFF
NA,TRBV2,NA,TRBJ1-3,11,TGTGCCAGCAAAAGAGAGGCTTCCATATATTTT,CASKREASIYF
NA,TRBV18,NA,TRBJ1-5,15,TGTGCCAGCTCACCCATACAGGGTTCGGAACAGCCCCAGCATTTT,CASSPIQGSEQPQHF
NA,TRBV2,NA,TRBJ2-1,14,TGTGCCAGCAGTCGACTTGGTGCTCGGAATGAGCAGTTCTTC,CASSRLGARNEQFF
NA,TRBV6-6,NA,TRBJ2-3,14,TGTGCCAGCAGTTATACTGGGGATCCAGATACGCAGTATTTT,CASSYTGDPDTQYF
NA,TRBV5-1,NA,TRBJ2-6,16,TGCGCCAGCAGCTTGGCCTTGGGGGCTGGGGCCAACGTCCTGACTTTC,CASSLALGAGANVLTF
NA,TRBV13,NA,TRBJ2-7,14,TGTGCCAGCAGCCCACACGGCCCGGGCTACGAGCAGTACTTC,CASSPHGPGYEQYF
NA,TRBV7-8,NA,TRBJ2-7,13,TGTGCCAGCAGCTCGGGATCCACCTACGAGCAGTACTTC,CASSSGSTYEQYF
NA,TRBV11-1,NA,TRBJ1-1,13,TGTGCCAGCAGCCGTTGGGGGGGAACTGAAGCTTTCTTT,CASSRWGGTEAFF
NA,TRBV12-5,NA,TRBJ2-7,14,TGTGCTAGTGGTTCCCCTGGGGGCTCCTACGAGCAGTACTTC,CASGSPGGSYEQYF
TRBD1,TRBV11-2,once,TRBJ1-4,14,TGTGCCAGCAGCCCCGGGACAGGGAATGAAAAACTGTTTTTT,CASSPGTGNEKLFF
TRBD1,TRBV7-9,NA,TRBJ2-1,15,TGTGCCAGCAGCCTCGGACAGGGACGGGGCAATGAGCAGTTCTTC,CASSLGQGRGNEQFF
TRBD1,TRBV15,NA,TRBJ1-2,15,TGTGCCACCAGCAGAGATGGCAGGGGGCTGGATGGCTACACCTTC,CATSRDGRGLDGYTF
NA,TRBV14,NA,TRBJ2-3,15,TGTGCCAGCAGCCTCCGTAATCCTAGCACAGATACGCAGTATTTT,CASSLRNPSTDTQYF
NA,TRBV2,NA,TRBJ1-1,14,TGTGCCAGCAGGACACAGGCGAGCAACACTGAAGCTTTCTTT,CASRTQASNTEAFF
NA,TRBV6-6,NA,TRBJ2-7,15,TGTGCCAGCAGTTTCAGACGGGGAACCCGGGACGAGCAGTACTTC,CASSFRRGTRDEQYF
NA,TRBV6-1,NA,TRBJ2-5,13,TGTGCCAGCAACCGGCTGGTGCTGGAGACCCAGTACTTC,CASNRLVLETQYF
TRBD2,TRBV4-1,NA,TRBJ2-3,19,TGCGCCAGCAGCAAGGGGACCGGGGGGGCCGGACGTAGCACAGATACGCAGTATTTT,CASSKGTGGAGRSTDTQYF
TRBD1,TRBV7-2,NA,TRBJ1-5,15,TGTGCCAGCAGCCCGCAGACAGGGAACAATCAGCCCCAGCATTTT,CASSPQTGNNQPQHF
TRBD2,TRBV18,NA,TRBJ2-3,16,TGTGCCAGCTCACCTATTAGCGGGGGGGCCACAGATACGCAGTATTTT,CASSPISGGATDTQYF
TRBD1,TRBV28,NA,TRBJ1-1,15,TGTGCCAGCAGTACACCGGGACAGGGGAAGAGTGAAGCTTTCTTT,CASSTPGQGKSEAFF
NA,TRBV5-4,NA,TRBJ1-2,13,TGTGCCAGCAGTACCGGGACCCGCTATGGCTACACCTTC,CASSTGTRYGYTF
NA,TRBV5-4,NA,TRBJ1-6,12,TGTGCCAGCAGACACGATGTGTCACCCCTCCACTTT,CASRHDVSPLHF
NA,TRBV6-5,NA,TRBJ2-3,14,TGTGCCAGCAGTTCCATCAGGGGGGTGGGCACGCAGTATTTT,CASSSIRGVGTQYF
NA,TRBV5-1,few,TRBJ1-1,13,TGCGCCAGCAGCCCGGGCGGGCGACAGGTTACTTTCTTT,CASSPGGRQVTFF
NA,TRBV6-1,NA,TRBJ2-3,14,TGTGCCAGCGCCCGGCGGGGGCCCACAGATACGCAGTATTTT,CASARRGPTDTQYF
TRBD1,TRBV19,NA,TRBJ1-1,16,TGTGCCAGTAGTATCCATCGACAGGGGGCCAACACTGAAGCTTTCTTT,CASSIHRQGANTEAFF
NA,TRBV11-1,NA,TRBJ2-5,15,TGTGCCAGCAGCTCGAACCGGGACTACCAAGAGACCCAGTACTTC,CASSSNRDYQETQYF
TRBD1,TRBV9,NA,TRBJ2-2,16,TGTGCCAGCAGCACAGACAGGGATCGACACACCGGGGAGCTGTTTTTT,CASSTDRDRHTGELFF
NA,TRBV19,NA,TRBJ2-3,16,TGTGCCAGTAGTTCCCAGGGGAGCGGGGTCGCAGATACGCAGTATTTT,CASSSQGSGVADTQYF
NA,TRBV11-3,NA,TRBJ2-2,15,TGTGCCAGCAGCTCTCGACAGGAGAACACCGGGGAGCTGTTTTTT,CASSSRQENTGELFF
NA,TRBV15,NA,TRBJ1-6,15,TGTGCCACCAGCAGAGCTCCGACCGCAGAATCACCCCTCCACTTT,CATSRAPTAESPLHF
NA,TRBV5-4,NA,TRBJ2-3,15,TGTGCCAGCAGCCGGAAGGCCCCCAAACTGGATACGCAGTATTTT,CASSRKAPKLDTQYF
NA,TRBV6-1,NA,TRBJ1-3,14,TGTGCCAGCGGGAACCGGGACGTGTCAAACACCATATATTTT,CASGNRDVSNTIYF
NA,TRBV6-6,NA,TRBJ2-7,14,TGTGCCAGCAGAGACAGAAAAGCCCCCTACGAGCAGTACTTC,CASRDRKAPYEQYF
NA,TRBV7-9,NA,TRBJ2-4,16,TGTGCCAGCAGCTTAATTAGGGGGGCGAATTCGGACATTCAGTACTTC,CASSLIRGANSDIQYF
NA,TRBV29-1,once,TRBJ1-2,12,TGCAGCGCCTCGGGGGGTAACTATGGCTACACCTTC,CSASGGNYGYTF
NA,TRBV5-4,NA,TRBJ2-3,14,TGTGCCAGCAGGGATGACTGGACCGCAGATACGCAGTATTTT,CASRDDWTADTQYF
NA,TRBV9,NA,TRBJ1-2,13,TGTGCCAGCAGCGTAACAGGGAAATATGGCTACACCTTC,CASSVTGKYGYTF
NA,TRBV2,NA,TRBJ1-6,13,TGTGCCACTTCCCCCTCCTCGAATTCACCCCTCCACTTT,CATSPSSNSPLHF
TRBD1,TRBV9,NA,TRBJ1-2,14,TGTGCCAGCAGCGATGGGACAGGCCAAAGTGGCTACACCTTC,CASSDGTGQSGYTF
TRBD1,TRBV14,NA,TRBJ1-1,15,TGTGCCAGCAGCCAAAGGTGGGACAGGGGAGCTGAAGCTTTCTTT,CASSQRWDRGAEAFF
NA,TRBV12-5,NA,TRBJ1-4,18,TGTGCTAGTGGTTTGGTACGTAGGTACTGTAGGCCTAATGAAAAACTGTTTTTT,CASGLVRRYCRPNEKLFF
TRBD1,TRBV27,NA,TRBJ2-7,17,TGTGCCAGCAGTTTAGGTCCCACGACAGGGGTTTCCTACGAGCAGTACTTC,CASSLGPTTGVSYEQYF